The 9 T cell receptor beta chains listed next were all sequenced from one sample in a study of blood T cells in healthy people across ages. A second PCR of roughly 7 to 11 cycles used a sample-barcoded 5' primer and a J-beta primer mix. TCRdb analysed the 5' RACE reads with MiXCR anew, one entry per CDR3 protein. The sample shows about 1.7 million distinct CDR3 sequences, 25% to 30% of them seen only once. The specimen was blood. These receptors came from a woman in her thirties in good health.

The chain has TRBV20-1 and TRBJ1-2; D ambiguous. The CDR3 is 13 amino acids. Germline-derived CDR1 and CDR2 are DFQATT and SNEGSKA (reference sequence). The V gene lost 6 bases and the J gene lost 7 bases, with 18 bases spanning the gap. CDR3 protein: CSASSGRAPGYTF. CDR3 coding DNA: TGCAGTGCCAGTTCCGGCCGCGCCCCTGGCTACACCTTC.

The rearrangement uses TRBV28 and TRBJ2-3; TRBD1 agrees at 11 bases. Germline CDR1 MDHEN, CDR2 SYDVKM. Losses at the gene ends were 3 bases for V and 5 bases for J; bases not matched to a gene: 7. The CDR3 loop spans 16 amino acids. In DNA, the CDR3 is TGTGCCAGCAGTTTCGGACAGGGGGCGAAGGGAGATACGCAGTATTTT. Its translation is CASSFGQGAKGDTQYF. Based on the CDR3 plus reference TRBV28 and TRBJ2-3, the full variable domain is DVKVTQSSRYLVKRTGEKVFLECVQDMDHENMFWYRQDPGLGLRLIYFSYDVKMKEKGDIPEGYSVSREKKERFSLILESASTNQTSMYLCASSFGQGAKGDTQYFGPGTRLTVL.

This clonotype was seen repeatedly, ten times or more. In DNA form, the CDR3 reads TGCGCCAGCAGCCAAGAATTCCCCTCCCAAGAGACCCAGTACTTC. It is translated as CASSQEFPSQETQYF. This chain uses TRBV4-1 with TRBJ2-5; D uncertain. Germline loops: CDR1 MGHRA, CDR2 YSYEKL. Trimming cost V 0 bases and J 1 base, with 9 bases left between them. This CDR3 is built from 15 residues.

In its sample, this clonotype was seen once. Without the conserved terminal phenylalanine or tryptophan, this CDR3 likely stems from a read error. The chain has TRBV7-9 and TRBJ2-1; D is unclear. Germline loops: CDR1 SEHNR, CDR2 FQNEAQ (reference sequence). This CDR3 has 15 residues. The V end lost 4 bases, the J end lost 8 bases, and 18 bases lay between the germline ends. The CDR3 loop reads CASSSDRTNPYEQFV. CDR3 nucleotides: TGTGCCAGCAGCTCAGACCGGACCAACCCCTATGAGCAGTTCGTC.

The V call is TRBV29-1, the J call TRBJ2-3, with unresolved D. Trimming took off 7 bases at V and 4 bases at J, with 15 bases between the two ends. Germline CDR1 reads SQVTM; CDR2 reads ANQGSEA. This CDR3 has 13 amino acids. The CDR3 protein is CSGSGSRADTQYF. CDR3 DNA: TGCAGCGGATCTGGGTCTCGGGCAGATACGCAGTATTTT.

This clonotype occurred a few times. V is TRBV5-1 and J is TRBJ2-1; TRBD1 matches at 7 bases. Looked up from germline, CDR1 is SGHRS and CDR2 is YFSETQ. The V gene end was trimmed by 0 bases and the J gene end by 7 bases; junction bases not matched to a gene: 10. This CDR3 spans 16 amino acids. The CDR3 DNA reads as TGCGCCAGCAGCTTGGAATTAGGGGGCCTTAAGAATGAGCAGTTCTTC. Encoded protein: CASSLELGGLKNEQFF.

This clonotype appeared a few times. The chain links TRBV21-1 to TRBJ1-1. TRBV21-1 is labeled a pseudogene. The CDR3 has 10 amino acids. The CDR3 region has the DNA TGTGCCAGCAGCCTACGGGACGGGCTGTGG. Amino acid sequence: CASSLRDGLW.

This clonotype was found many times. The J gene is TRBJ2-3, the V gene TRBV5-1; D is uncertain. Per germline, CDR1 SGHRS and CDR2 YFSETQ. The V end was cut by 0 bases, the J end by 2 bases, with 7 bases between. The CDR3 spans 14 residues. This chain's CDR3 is CASSLGVDTDTQYF. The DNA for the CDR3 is TGCGCCAGCAGCTTGGGGGTCGACACAGATACGCAGTATTTT.

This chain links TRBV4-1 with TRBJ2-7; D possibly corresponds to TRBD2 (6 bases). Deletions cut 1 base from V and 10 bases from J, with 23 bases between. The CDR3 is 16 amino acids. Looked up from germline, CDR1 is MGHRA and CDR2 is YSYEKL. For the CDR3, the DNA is TGCGCCAGCAGCCAAGTGACTAGTGGAGCCAAAAAAATTCAGTACTTC. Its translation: CASSQVTSGAKKIQYF.